Listed below are T cell receptor beta chains from one sample, sequenced in a study of PD-L1 blockade in urothelial cancer. Using immunoSEQ multiplex PCR, the repertoire was profiled, and TCRdb retains in-frame clones only, with some absent. In the table there are approximately 88,000 clones, less than 90% of which are singletons. The specimen comprised PBMCs, sampled around atezolizumab (anti-PD-L1) treatment. These receptors came from a man aged 60-69 years with urothelial cancer. Both conserved end residues are part of each CDR3. The order of the fields is clone size, V gene, D gene, J gene, CDR3 protein, CDR3 DNA. D genes are given only for firm matches. Only some rows state a clone size, as once, few, many or a class for expanded clones.

clone size: -
V gene: TRBV6-5
D gene: TRBD2
J gene: TRBJ2-5
CDR3 protein: CASSNAGGRGETQYF
CDR3 DNA: TGTGCCAGCAGTAACGCGGGGGGGCGCGGGGAGACCCAGTACTTC

clone size: few
V gene: TRBV6-5
D gene: -
J gene: TRBJ2-1
CDR3 protein: CASSSFSVSSYNEQFF
CDR3 DNA: TGTGCCAGCAGTTCCTTTAGCGTAAGCTCCTACAATGAGCAGTTCTTC

clone size: -
V gene: TRBV5-1
D gene: TRBD1
J gene: TRBJ2-3
CDR3 protein: CASSLQGLNTDTQYF
CDR3 DNA: TGCGCCAGCAGCTTACAGGGGCTGAACACAGATACGCAGTATTTT

clone size: -
V gene: TRBV6-5
D gene: TRBD1
J gene: TRBJ2-7
CDR3 protein: CASRQNWDRLEQYF
CDR3 DNA: TGTGCCAGCAGACAAAATTGGGACAGGCTCGAGCAGTACTTC

clone size: -
V gene: TRBV7-2
D gene: -
J gene: TRBJ2-5
CDR3 protein: CASSFEAAGSGTQYF
CDR3 DNA: TGTGCCAGCAGCTTCGAAGCGGCGGGGTCAGGGACCCAGTACTTC

clone size: -
V gene: TRBV5-1
D gene: TRBD1
J gene: TRBJ1-5
CDR3 protein: CASSLSTGGDQPQHF
CDR3 DNA: TGCGCCAGCAGCTTGAGCACAGGGGGCGATCAGCCCCAGCATTTT

clone size: -
V gene: TRBV7-9
D gene: -
J gene: TRBJ2-5
CDR3 protein: CASSLSVLETQYF
CDR3 DNA: TGTGCCAGCAGCTTATCAGTTCTCGAGACCCAGTACTTC

clone size: -
V gene: TRBV19
D gene: TRBD2
J gene: TRBJ2-1
CDR3 protein: CASSIGGRAYNEQFF
CDR3 DNA: TGTGCCAGTAGTATAGGCGGGAGGGCCTACAATGAGCAGTTCTTC

clone size: -
V gene: TRBV28
D gene: -
J gene: TRBJ1-1
CDR3 protein: CASLRGGATEAFF
CDR3 DNA: TGTGCCAGCCTCCGTGGGGGGGCCACTGAAGCTTTCTTT

clone size: -
V gene: TRBV5-6
D gene: -
J gene: TRBJ1-1
CDR3 protein: CASSPGWRATEAFF
CDR3 DNA: TGTGCCAGCAGCCCAGGGTGGAGGGCCACTGAAGCTTTCTTT

clone size: -
V gene: TRBV19
D gene: -
J gene: TRBJ1-3
CDR3 protein: CASSGAGNTIYF
CDR3 DNA: TGTGCCTCTTCAGGGGCCGGAAACACCATATATTTT

clone size: -
V gene: TRBV28
D gene: TRBD2
J gene: TRBJ2-7
CDR3 protein: CASGTSGISYEQYF
CDR3 DNA: TGTGCCAGCGGGACTAGCGGGATATCCTACGAGCAGTACTTC

clone size: -
V gene: TRBV10-3
D gene: -
J gene: TRBJ1-2
CDR3 protein: CAISGPDTNYGYTF
CDR3 DNA: TGTGCCATCAGTGGGCCGGACACCAACTATGGCTACACCTTC

clone size: -
V gene: TRBV7-9
D gene: -
J gene: TRBJ2-5
CDR3 protein: CASSRGQRETQYF
CDR3 DNA: TGTGCCAGCAGCCGAGGACAGAGAGAGACCCAGTACTTC

clone size: -
V gene: TRBV7-8
D gene: TRBD1
J gene: TRBJ1-3
CDR3 protein: CASKETGVYSGNTIYF
CDR3 DNA: TGTGCCAGCAAAGAGACAGGGGTCTACTCTGGAAACACCATATATTTT

clone size: -
V gene: TRBV7-9
D gene: TRBD1
J gene: TRBJ2-6
CDR3 protein: CASSSGTGDFNVLTF
CDR3 DNA: TGTGCCAGCAGCTCCGGGACAGGGGACTTTAACGTCCTGACTTTC

clone size: -
V gene: TRBV5-4
D gene: TRBD2
J gene: TRBJ2-7
CDR3 protein: CASSLDGGADEQYF
CDR3 DNA: TGTGCCAGCAGCTTGGACGGGGGGGCCGACGAGCAGTACTTC

clone size: -
V gene: TRBV6-1
D gene: -
J gene: TRBJ1-5
CDR3 protein: CASSDGGGSNQPQHF
CDR3 DNA: TGTGCCAGCAGCGATGGCGGGGGAAGCAATCAGCCCCAGCATTTT

clone size: few
V gene: TRBV7-8
D gene: TRBD1
J gene: TRBJ2-1
CDR3 protein: CASSLADYGTGRSEQFF
CDR3 DNA: TGTGCCAGCAGCTTAGCGGACTACGGGACAGGGCGCAGTGAGCAGTTCTTC

clone size: -
V gene: TRBV19
D gene: TRBD2
J gene: TRBJ2-5
CDR3 protein: CASSTEREREETQYF
CDR3 DNA: TGTGCCAGTAGTACCGAGCGGGAGAGGGAAGAGACCCAGTACTTC

clone size: -
V gene: TRBV19
D gene: TRBD1
J gene: TRBJ1-1
CDR3 protein: CASRGQGNTEAFF
CDR3 DNA: TGTGCCAGTCGTGGACAGGGGAACACTGAAGCTTTCTTT

clone size: -
V gene: TRBV4-1
D gene: TRBD1
J gene: TRBJ1-2
CDR3 protein: CASSLTGGNGYTF
CDR3 DNA: TGCGCCAGCAGCCTTACAGGGGGAAATGGCTACACCTTC

clone size: few
V gene: TRBV2
D gene: -
J gene: TRBJ1-5
CDR3 protein: CASSEVRTDQPQHF
CDR3 DNA: TGTGCCAGCAGTGAAGTGAGGACAGATCAGCCCCAGCATTTT

clone size: -
V gene: TRBV28
D gene: -
J gene: TRBJ1-5
CDR3 protein: CASSTSRGRGPNQPQHF
CDR3 DNA: TGTGCCAGCAGTACCTCCAGGGGCAGGGGACCAAATCAGCCCCAGCATTTT

clone size: -
V gene: TRBV7-9
D gene: TRBD2
J gene: TRBJ2-1
CDR3 protein: CASSLTAGNNEQFF
CDR3 DNA: TGTGCCAGCAGCTTAACAGCGGGGAACAATGAGCAGTTCTTC

clone size: -
V gene: TRBV27
D gene: TRBD2
J gene: TRBJ2-3
CDR3 protein: CASSSLAGGLYF
CDR3 DNA: TGTGCCAGCAGTTCACTAGCGGGAGGGTTATATTTT

clone size: -
V gene: TRBV14
D gene: -
J gene: TRBJ2-1
CDR3 protein: CASSPITGQLPNEQFF
CDR3 DNA: TGTGCCAGCAGCCCGATAACTGGACAGCTCCCCAATGAGCAGTTCTTC

clone size: -
V gene: TRBV7-3
D gene: TRBD1
J gene: TRBJ2-3
CDR3 protein: CASSLNRQGRSTDTQYF
CDR3 DNA: TGTGCCAGCAGCTTAAACAGACAGGGGCGGAGCACAGATACGCAGTATTTT

clone size: -
V gene: TRBV9
D gene: TRBD1
J gene: TRBJ1-6
CDR3 protein: CASSVGLGTGVSPLHF
CDR3 DNA: TGTGCCAGCAGCGTCGGCCTAGGGACAGGGGTTTCACCCCTCCACTTT